The clone carrying this TCR beta chain was seen more than once but under ten times. Hyperthyroidism patients were newly diagnosed, had disease duration under 2 months, and were aged 18 to 65 years. Diagnostic decisions used clinical symptoms, serum thyroxine and TRAb, thyroid ultrasound and orbital computed tomography. The sample of blood was obtained at first hyperthyroidism diagnosis (before any ophthalmopathy symptoms). This record belongs to a study of T cells in Graves' hyperthyroidism and ophthalmopathy. TCR beta CDR3 sequences were amplified from RNA transcripts. A set of HTBI primers served as the primers for a first-round RT-PCR of the TCR CDR3. TCRdb reprocessed the multiplex PCR reads with MiXCR, giving one entry per CDR3 protein. The sample consists of fewer than 500,000 distinct CDR3 sequences, approximately 13% of them appearing once. The origin of this receptor is a young man with Graves' hyperthyroidism that later progressed to Graves' ophthalmopathy. The specimen was blood.

The CDR3 DNA reads TGTGCCAGCAGCGGTCAATGGGGGCGCGGCACAGATACGCAGTATTTT. Translated: CASSGQWGRGTDTQYF. V gene TRBV9 combines with J gene TRBJ2-3, with a tentative D call TRBD1 (6 bases). Germline loops: CDR1 SGDLS, CDR2 YYNGEE. This CDR3 is built from 16 residues. Between the trimmed V and J ends, which lost 3 bases and 1 base, there was a span of 15 bases.